These 28 T cell receptor beta chains were all obtained from the same sample, sequenced in a study of cytomegalovirus exposure and HLA in healthy donors. The data were produced by immunoSEQ multiplex PCR, yet TCRdb's version contains in-frame clones alone and is incomplete. The data hold some 80,000 clones, with 96% observed a single time. The source material was PBMCs. The origin of the receptors is a woman aged 18-30 years in good health and CMV-seronegative.

A note on this clone: The junction shows a germline mismatch at one end, possibly a read error. The V call is TRBV28, the J call TRBJ2-7; D may be TRBD1 (5 bases). Germline V lookup: CDR1 MDHEN, CDR2 SYDVKM. The CDR3 sequence is 13 residues long. For the CDR3, the DNA is TGTGCCAGCCGACAAGGGGTGGAAGGCGCCCCCTTCTTC. It codes for CASRQGVEGAPFF.

The gene calls are TRBV7-6 and TRBJ2-1; a weak D match, TRBD2 (6 bases). The CDR3 runs to 13 residues. V lost 2 bases and J 11 bases, leaving 13 bases between the germline ends. Germline V gene sequence: CDR1 SGHVS, CDR2 FNYEAQ. CDR3 protein: CASSLLGREKQFF. The CDR3, as DNA: TGTGCCAGCAGCTTATTGGGTCGGGAGAAGCAGTTCTTC.

The chain couples TRBV7-9 to TRBJ2-1; 10 nucleotides match TRBD2. Losses at the gene ends were 1 base for V and 4 bases for J; bases not matched to a gene: 4. Germline assignment: CDR1 SEHNR and CDR2 FQNEAQ (reference sequence). The CDR3 has 16 residues. The CDR3 region is CASSLGSGRAYNEQFF. In nucleotides, the CDR3 is TGTGCCAGCAGCTTAGGCAGCGGGAGGGCTTACAATGAGCAGTTCTTC.

The rearrangement links TRBV6-5 to TRBJ2-3, with 8 nucleotides matching TRBD2. The germline V gene has CDR1 MNHEY and CDR2 SVGAGI. This CDR3 region has 14 residues. The junction had 12 bases not matched to a gene; V was cut back by 11 bases and J by 5 bases. CDR3 sequence: CAVRDGRAIDTQYF. The DNA for the CDR3 is TGTGCCGTCAGGGACGGGAGGGCCATAGATACGCAGTATTTT.

The chain joins TRBV15 to TRBJ2-3; possibly TRBD2 for D (6 bases). V lost 0 bases and J lost 6, with 19 bases in between. The CDR3 is made up of 17 amino acids. Per the germline V gene, CDR1 is LNHNV and CDR2 is YYDKDF (reference sequence). This CDR3 is CATSRDRWGVGRDTQYF. CDR3 nucleotide sequence: TGTGCCACCAGCAGAGATCGGTGGGGGGTGGGCCGGGATACGCAGTATTTT.

The V call is TRBV10-3, the J call TRBJ2-7, with 9 bases that match TRBD1. V lost 11 bases, J lost 4 bases, and 12 bases stayed unmatched. Germline V gene data show CDR1 as ENHRY and CDR2 as SYGVKD. This CDR3 is 14 amino acids long. The CDR3 region has the DNA TGTGCCGCCTCCGGGACAGGGATGCGATACGAGCAGTACTTC. Translation gives CAASGTGMRYEQYF.

The V and J genes are TRBV27 and TRBJ2-2; 10 bases agree with TRBD1. The CDR3 is made up of 14 amino acids. V was pared by 8 bases and J by 7 bases, with 7 bases of the junction left unmatched. CDR1 is MNHEY and CDR2 is SMNVEV in the germline V gene (reference sequence). This chain's CDR3 is CASADRGRDGELFF. The CDR3 bases are TGTGCCAGCGCCGACAGGGGGCGCGACGGGGAGCTGTTTTTT.

This chain joins TRBV5-1 and TRBJ2-1; 13 positions agree with TRBD2. The CDR3 has 15 residues. Unmatched junction bases numbered 3, after V lost 5 bases and J lost 4 bases. CDR1 is SGHRS, CDR2 YFSETQ, per germline. The CDR3 spells CASRQGLAGYNEQFF. CDR3 sequence (DNA): TGCGCCAGCAGACAGGGACTAGCGGGATACAATGAGCAGTTCTTC.

This chain joins TRBV7-9 and TRBJ2-7; 9 bases map to TRBD2. The CDR3 length is 16 residues. V lost 1 base, J lost 5 bases, and 9 bases stayed unmatched. Germline values: CDR1 SEHNR, CDR2 FQNEAQ (reference sequence). CDR3: CASSLGGGRADHEQYF. CDR3 in DNA: TGTGCCAGCAGCTTAGGGGGCGGGAGGGCGGATCACGAGCAGTACTTC.

The chain couples TRBV5-6 to TRBJ2-7, with D perhaps matching TRBD2 (6 bases). Germline loops: CDR1 SGHDT, CDR2 YYEEEE. CDR3 size: 15 residues. Trimming removed 5 bases from V and 0 bases from J, with 15 bases in between. The CDR3 loop is CASRWGLTSSYEQYF. CDR3 bases: TGTGCCAGCAGGTGGGGACTTACGAGCTCCTACGAGCAGTACTTC.

The chain carries TRBV10-3 and TRBJ1-1; D not resolved. Germline CDR1 reads ENHRY; CDR2 reads SYGVKD. Trimming cost V 7 bases and J 4 bases, with 10 bases left between them. The CDR3 covers 12 residues. The CDR3 bases are TGTGCCATCACCGGGGAAGGCACTGAAGCTTTCTTT. Its protein is CAITGEGTEAFF.

The genes are TRBV2 and TRBJ2-4; D may be TRBD2 (6 bases). The CDR3 is 16 residues long. The V gene lost 8 bases and the J gene lost 7 bases, with 24 bases spanning the gap. CDR1 is SNHLY, CDR2 FYNNEI, per germline. The CDR3 loop reads CASGTDGSQMGNIQYF. The CDR3 DNA reads as TGTGCCAGCGGGACGGACGGGAGCCAAATGGGTAACATTCAGTACTTC.

The chain employs TRBV5-1 and TRBJ2-5; 9 bases line up with TRBD1. Germline V gene lookup returns CDR1 SGHRS and CDR2 YFSETQ. Losses at the gene ends were 4 bases for V and 2 bases for J; bases not matched to a gene: 12. The CDR3 runs to 17 residues. CDR3 sequence reads: CASSPGQGRQPQETQYF. CDR3 nucleotides: TGCGCCAGCAGCCCCGGACAGGGGAGGCAGCCACAAGAGACCCAGTACTTC.

The chain recombines TRBV6-1 with TRBJ2-7; D is perhaps TRBD2 (6 bases). This CDR3 contains 14 residues. Germline V gene lookup returns CDR1 MNHNS and CDR2 SASEGT. V was clipped by 3 bases and J by 12 bases, with 21 bases between them. CDR3 nucleotides: TGTGCCAGCAGTGATGGGCGGGACCCCTCAAGGGGGTACTTC. Translation gives CASSDGRDPSRGYF.

The rearrangement uses TRBV10-3 and TRBJ2-3; TRBD1 might be the D (8 bases). The CDR3 sequence is 16 residues long. Germline V gives CDR1 ENHRY, CDR2 SYGVKD. V dropped 4 bases and J dropped 4 bases, with 18 bases sitting between them. The CDR3 sequence: CAISGGNRGGADTQYF. In DNA form, the CDR3 reads TGTGCCATCAGTGGAGGGAACAGGGGGGGAGCAGATACGCAGTATTTT.

V is TRBV11-2 and J is TRBJ2-1, with TRBD2 as a possible D gene (6 bases). The germline V gene encodes CDR1 SGHAT and CDR2 FQNNGV. This CDR3 comprises 16 residues. V was pared by 5 bases and J by 4 bases, with 18 bases between. The CDR3 sequence: CASSPRYSGNYNEQFF. CDR3 bases: TGTGCCAGCAGCCCCCGGTATAGCGGAAATTACAATGAGCAGTTCTTC. The full variable domain, completed using reference TRBV11-2 and TRBJ2-1, is EAGVAQSPRYKIIEKRQSVAFWCNPISGHATLYWYQQILGQGPKLLIQFQNNGVVDDSQLPKDRFSAERLKGVDSTLKIQPAKLEDSAVYLCASSPRYSGNYNEQFFGPGTRLTVL.

The chain has TRBV7-6 and TRBJ2-7; 10 nucleotides agree with TRBD1. The CDR3 consists of 14 residues. V dropped 5 bases and J dropped 6; count of bases not matched to a gene: 7. The germline V gene encodes CDR1 SGHVS and CDR2 FNYEAQ. The CDR3 sequence: CASSEGQGIIEQYF. CDR3 DNA: TGTGCCAGCAGCGAGGGACAGGGGATCATCGAGCAGTACTTC.

The J gene is TRBJ2-1, the V gene TRBV11-2, with 10 bases identical to TRBD1. The germline V gene has CDR1 SGHAT and CDR2 FQNNGV. The V segment lost 4 bases and the J segment 4 bases; nucleotides outside the gene matches: 4. This CDR3 has 15 amino acids. The CDR3 nucleotides read TGTGCCAGCAGCTGGGGGACAGGGGTTTACAATGAGCAGTTCTTC. Translating gives CASSWGTGVYNEQFF.

The chain joins TRBV19 to TRBJ1-1; tentative D call: TRBD1 (6 bases). With 7 bases removed from V and 0 bases from J, the gap between germline ends came to 18 bases. CDR3 length: 16 amino acids. Germline CDR1 LNHDA, CDR2 SQIVND (reference sequence). The CDR3 sequence: CASTPWEGDLNTEAFF. The CDR3 region has the DNA TGTGCCAGTACCCCTTGGGAGGGGGATCTGAACACTGAAGCTTTCTTT.

The V and J genes are TRBV5-1 and TRBJ1-2; 11 nucleotides align to TRBD1. The J segment lost 4 bases and the V segment lost 1 base, leaving 6 bases of the junction unmatched. Per the germline V gene, CDR1 is SGHRS and CDR2 is YFSETQ. This CDR3 contains 16 residues. CDR3 sequence reads: CASSLYGQGASYGYTF. The CDR3 bases are TGCGCCAGCAGCTTGTACGGACAGGGGGCCTCCTATGGCTACACCTTC.

The genes are TRBV20-1 and TRBJ2-7; weak D call: TRBD2 (5 bases). Trimming cost V 5 bases and J 6 bases, with 11 bases left between them. The CDR3 is made up of 11 amino acids. Per the germline V gene, CDR1 is DFQATT and CDR2 is SNEGSKA (reference sequence). Written as DNA, the CDR3 is TGCAGTGCTCCTCTCCGGGGCGAGCAGTACTTC. Its protein product is CSAPLRGEQYF.

The rearrangement uses TRBV6-5 and TRBJ1-1; no clear D gene. Per the germline V gene, CDR1 is MNHEY and CDR2 is SVGAGI. The CDR3 extends over 12 amino acids. V was trimmed by 3 bases and J by 7 bases, leaving 9 bases between them. CDR3 region: CASSYSSGEAFF. CDR3 bases: TGTGCCAGCAGTTATTCTTCCGGTGAAGCTTTCTTT.

The chain recombines TRBV19 with TRBJ2-7; 8 bases map to TRBD1. Germline V CDR1 and CDR2: LNHDA, SQIVND (reference sequence). The CDR3 is made up of 18 amino acids. With 1 base clipped from V and 2 bases from J, the junction kept 13 bases outside the gene matches. The CDR3 DNA sequence: TGTGCCAGTAGTATAGGTTTAGAGGAGTGGACAGGGACCTACGAGCAGTACTTC. This sequence encodes CASSIGLEEWTGTYEQYF.

This clone was detected once. The gene calls are TRBV7-8 and TRBJ2-1; 8 nucleotides agree with TRBD2. J gave up 6 bases and V 8 bases, and 18 bases lay outside the gene matches. The germline V gene has CDR1 SGHVS and CDR2 FQNEAQ. CDR3 length: 17 amino acids. In DNA form, the CDR3 reads TGTGCCAGCTCTCCCGGGAGGGCCAAGGGAATATCCAATGAGCAGTTCTTC. Its translation is CASSPGRAKGISNEQFF.

This clone was recorded a few times. This sequence joins TRBV25-1 and TRBJ2-2, with a tentative D call TRBD1 (6 bases). Trimming removed 3 bases from V and 5 bases from J, with 10 bases in between. The CDR3 runs 14 residues. CDR1 is MGHDK, CDR2 SYGVNS, per germline. CDR3 nucleotide sequence: TGTGCCAGCAGTGATTACAGGGATACCGGGGAGCTGTTTTTT. This encodes CASSDYRDTGELFF.

DNA of the CDR3: TGCGCCAGCAGCCCGTGGACTAGCATAAACAATGAGCAGTTCTTC. It specifies CASSPWTSINNEQFF. This rearrangement joins TRBV4-1 to TRBJ2-1; 8 bases are shared with TRBD2. V shed 4 bases and J 5 bases; nucleotides not matched to a gene: 7. This CDR3 comprises 15 residues. CDR1 MGHRA and CDR2 YSYEKL come from the germline V gene.

The rearrangement joins TRBV28 to TRBJ2-7; D unresolved. There are 16 residues in the CDR3. Trimming stripped 1 base from V and 3 bases from J, with 16 bases between. Germline V gene sequence: CDR1 MDHEN, CDR2 SYDVKM. The CDR3 is CASSLFGSSTGYEQYF. The CDR3 DNA reads as TGTGCCAGCAGTTTATTTGGATCAAGTACGGGCTACGAGCAGTACTTC.

The chain combines TRBV7-9 with TRBJ2-7; a weak D match, TRBD1 (5 bases). Germline V gene data show CDR1 as SEHNR and CDR2 as FQNEAQ (reference sequence). Deletions cut 5 bases from V and 3 bases from J, with 8 bases between. The CDR3 runs to 12 residues. The CDR3 coding sequence is TGTGCCAGCAGCCACGACAGCTACGAGCAGTACTTC. Translating gives CASSHDSYEQYF. Filled out from reference TRBV7-9 and TRBJ2-7, the complete variable domain reads DTGVSQNPRHKITKRGQNVTFRCDPISEHNRLYWYRQTLGQGPEFLTYFQNEAQLEKSRLLSDRFSAERPKGSFSTLEIQRTEQGDSAMYLCASSHDSYEQYFGPGTRLTVT.